Each of the 5 T cell receptor beta chains below was sequenced from the same sample in a study of B cell selection in AIRE deficiency. Sequencing used immunoSEQ multiplex PCR; TCRdb keeps in-frame clones, though not all of them. The data show roughly 23,000 clones, around 97% seen once. Conventional CD4 T cells were sorted as CD4+CD127+ cells. The sample comprised conventional CD4+ T cells sorted from PBMCs. The receptors originated from a human donor with AIRE deficiency.

V and J are TRBV20-1 and TRBJ2-3; D gene ambiguous. Germline V gene data show CDR1 as DFQATT and CDR2 as SNEGSKA (reference sequence). V was clipped by 4 bases and J by 3 bases, with 5 bases between them. The CDR3 spans 11 residues. In DNA form, the CDR3 reads TGCAGTGCTAAGGAGACAGATACGCAGTATTTT. This sequence encodes CSAKETDTQYF.

The chain links TRBV7-2 to TRBJ2-1; possibly TRBD2 for D (5 bases). V was cut by 4 bases and J by 8 bases, with 15 bases left in between. This CDR3 comprises 14 residues. Germline CDR1 is SGHTA and CDR2 is FQGNSA. CDR3 DNA: TGTGCCAGCAGCTCCGAACTAGTCGATTATGAGCAGTTCTTC. Its protein product is CASSSELVDYEQFF.

The chain is built from TRBV5-4 and TRBJ2-7, with no clear D. Germline lookup yields CDR1 SGHNT and CDR2 YYREEE (reference sequence). This CDR3 is 14 amino acids long. V was shortened by 1 base and J by 0 bases, with 8 bases between the two germline ends. The CDR3, as DNA: TGTGCCAGCAGCTTGACGGCTTACTCCTACGAGCAGTACTTC. This encodes CASSLTAYSYEQYF. Filled out from reference TRBV5-4 and TRBJ2-7, the complete variable domain reads ETGVTQSPTHLIKTRGQQVTLRCSSQSGHNTVSWYQQALGQGPQFIFQYYREEENGRGNFPPRFSGLQFPNYSSELNVNALELDDSALYLCASSLTAYSYEQYFGPGTRLTVT.

The chain uses TRBV19 and TRBJ2-5; TRBD2 matches at 11 bases. The V gene's germline CDR1 is LNHDA and CDR2 SQIVND (reference sequence). V lost 6 bases and J lost 1; bases outside the gene matches: 1. The CDR3 totals 14 residues. This chain's CDR3 is CASRTSGAQETQYF. CDR3 DNA sequence: TGTGCCAGTAGGACTAGCGGGGCCCAAGAGACCCAGTACTTC.

The chain links TRBV28 to TRBJ2-1; D might be TRBD1 (5 bases). This CDR3 is built from 13 residues. V shed 8 bases and J shed 2 bases, with 10 bases lying between them. Germline CDR1 reads MDHEN; CDR2 reads SYDVKM. The CDR3 region is CASEGVTYNEQFF. CDR3 DNA: TGTGCCAGCGAAGGGGTCACCTACAATGAGCAGTTCTTC.